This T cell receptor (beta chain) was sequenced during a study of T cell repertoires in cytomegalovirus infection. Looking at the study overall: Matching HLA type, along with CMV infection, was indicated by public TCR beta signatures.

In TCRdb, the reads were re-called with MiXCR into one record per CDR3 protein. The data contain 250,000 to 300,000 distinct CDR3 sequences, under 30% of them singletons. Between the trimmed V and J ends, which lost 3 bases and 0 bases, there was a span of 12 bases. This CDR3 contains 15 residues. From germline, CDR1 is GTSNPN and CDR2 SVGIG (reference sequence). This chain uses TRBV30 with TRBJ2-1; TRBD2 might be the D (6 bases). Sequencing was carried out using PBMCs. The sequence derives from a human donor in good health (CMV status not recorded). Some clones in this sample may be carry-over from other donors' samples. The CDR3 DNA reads TGTGCCTGGAGCGCCGTGACTAGCTCCTACAATGAGCAGTTCTTC. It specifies CAWSAVTSSYNEQFF.